The clone carrying this TCR beta chain was recorded many times. Its specificity is not known. The CDR3 has 15 amino acids. Per germline, CDR1 MNHEY and CDR2 SVGEGT. V was clipped by 7 bases and J by 1 base, with 13 bases between them. The data were taken from a study of T-cell reconstitution after alpha-beta-depleted transplantation in children. Unique molecular identifiers were built into the TCRbeta library. TCRdb independently ran MiXCR on the PCR reads; one entry per CDR3 protein. The table records 580,000 or so distinct CDR3 sequences, roughly 23% of them present only once. Study-wide points: At around two months after transplant, the alpha-beta T cells were reportedly derived from several hundred expanded clones that came from non-depleted graft cells. At day 60, the high TCRbeta diversity found in some patients originated from recipient T cells and thymic progenitors that had survived. T-cell counts and diversity were attributed mostly to newly produced T cells one year after transplant.

The sample in question was PBMCs, mostly from graft donor cells, obtained 360 days after TCRalphabeta/CD19-depleted stem cell transplant. The V call is TRBV6-2 or TRBV6-3, the J call TRBJ2-2; a possible D gene is TRBD1 (6 bases). This clonotype was sampled from a boy younger than two who had a stem cell transplant for acute myeloid leukemia, so the T cells may come from the graft donor. CDR3 DNA: TGTGCCAGCACCACATCGGGACAGAACACCGGGGAGCTGTTTTTT. This translates into CASTTSGQNTGELFF.